A selection of T cell receptor beta chains follows, all from one sample in a study of vaccination and CD4 T cells after COVID-19. Their specific antigens are unknown. Using its own MiXCR run on the PCR reads, TCRdb lists one record per CDR3 protein. Of 20,000 to 30,000 distinct CDR3 sequences listed, around two fifths were seen once; the top ten hold 7.2%. Sequencing used CD4+ T cells from blood, cultured in vitro. The receptors stem from a human donor who had recovered from COVID-19. The conserved cysteine and the conserved F or W are not part of the CDR3 here.

v_call	cdr3_aa
TRBV27	ASSSQETQY
TRBV2	ASSEGTNYGYT
TRBV6-1	ASTRTPDNTGELF
TRBV2	ASSWLYEQY
TRBV20-1	SAGSGWREQF
TRBV19	ASTPGTTGFGELF
TRBV20-1	SARADRYTEAF
TRBV20-1	SARDPSGSGYEQY
TRBV20-1	SARDQGRERFNYGYT
TRBV20-1	SARPLAGIVGAAQETQY
TRBV6-2/TRBV6-3	ASSTRTAPYEQY
TRBV6-5	ASSYNRGDGANVLT
TRBV2	ASSELPSPGNGYT
TRBV5-1	ASSSGQPNTEAF
TRBV15	ATSARTSGRPDTQY
TRBV20-1	SAREATGTGGSPLH
TRBV4-3	ASSQGTASYEQY
TRBV4-2	ASSQDSGRGGNQPQH
TRBV19	ASSLDRDGNTEAF
TRBV2	ASSERGNTEAF
TRBV20-1	SARGHALGYT
TRBV9	ASSATGGGQPQH
TRBV6-5	ASSYSIGVTEAF
TRBV7-2	ASSPQGGEKETQY
TRBV10-3	AIRTSGALNNEQF
TRBV12-3/TRBV12-4	ASSLAGPRGGHEQF
TRBV5-4	SSSLPGGADTQY
TRBV20-1	SASMTSGVGDTQY
TRBV7-7	ASSLVVSYNEQL
TRBV10-1	ASSESGVGAADNEQF
TRBV20-1	SAHPGGPSETQY
TRBV20-1	SARGTYKETQY
TRBV7-2	ASSLAQGLAGRDGANVLT
TRBV5-4	ASSFRDRVLSGYT
TRBV7-3	ASSFRQPQH